The present T cell receptor (beta chain) was sequenced within a study of T cells after yellow fever vaccination. Study results and caveats: Repertoires sorted by FACS could include abundant clonotypes that are contaminants from the bulk population. Clonotypes shared by both compartments, CD4 and CD8, made up a small share. Weaker overall was a secondary response that nonetheless peaked faster, on day 5 versus 15.

They built TCR cDNA with 5'RACE template switching, a step that put in a universal primer site and UMIs. TCRdb processed the 5' RACE reads anew with MiXCR; each CDR3 protein has one entry. Here the sample spans 55,000 to 70,000 distinct CDR3 sequences, about 6% being singletons. This clonotype was picked up many times. The target antigen is unknown. This receptor was obtained from a man younger than 30 who received the YFV17D yellow fever vaccine. The specimen was CD8+ T cells sorted from PBMCs, collected around 45 days after the first yellow fever vaccination.

The CDR3 DNA reads as TGCGCCAGCAGCGAAACAGGGGCCTACTACGAGCAGTACGTC. Residues: CASSETGAYYEQYV. The rearrangement uses TRBV5-1 and TRBJ2-7; 7 bases fit TRBD1. Germline CDR1 reads SGHRS; CDR2 reads YFSETQ. The CDR3 extends over 14 amino acids. V shed 4 bases, J shed 3 bases, and the junction held 7 bases outside the gene matches.